This TCR beta chain comes out of a study of cytomegalovirus exposure and HLA in healthy donors. Study-wide results and caveats: Earlier analysis yielded a pattern in which most TCR beta V segments were productive about 90% or about 30% of the time. It has been reported that TCR beta sequences accurately predicted the HLA-A and HLA-B alleles of most subjects. A missense DCLRE1C variant was associated with V- and J-gene trimming of TCR beta chains in a later analysis, and an independent cohort replicated the association. Sequencing likely generated an artifact that appeared as a cluster of highly shared sequence variants.

Amplification used 60 Vbeta primers and 13 Jbeta primers. Here immunoSEQ multiplex PCR was the method, and the copy in TCRdb shows in-frame clones only, minus some. The sample lists approximately 160,000 clones, over 70% seen once, with approximately 6.1% in the top ten. Regarding this clone: Its antigen is not identified.

The germline V gene has CDR1 SGHRS and CDR2 YFSETQ. The length of the CDR3 is 17 residues. Trimming took 4 bases from V and 3 from J, leaving 22 bases between them. This receptor was obtained from a man between 25 and 39 years old in good health and CMV-seropositive. This rearrangement joins TRBV5-1 to TRBJ1-1; possibly TRBD1 for D (5 bases). The specimen sequenced was PBMCs. As DNA, the CDR3 is TGCGCCAGCAGCCCCGGGGGTAAATCGCATCTCGACACTGAAGCTTTCTTT. Encoded protein: CASSPGGKSHLDTEAFF.